This T cell receptor (beta chain) came from a study of blood T cell repertoires in COVID-19. The wider study: COVID-19 samples collected from the United States, Italy and Spain covered acute and convalescent phases. Sources were T cells, B-cell-depleted T cells, or PBMCs; the material itself was cDNA or gDNA.

The germline V gene has CDR1 LGHDT and CDR2 YNNKEL (reference sequence). CDR3 length equals 13 residues. Trimming took off 4 bases at V and 2 bases at J, with 5 bases between the two ends. Methods used by the authors: The authors estimated nucleated cell counts from reference gene primer amplification. Assay: immunoSEQ multiplex PCR; the TCRdb copy retains only in-frame clones and omits some. V and J calls and clone size are given by that table; D and trimming were obtained from the DNA. The profile covers some 130,000 clones, with 70% to 80% appearing a single time and roughly 9.8% taken by the ten largest.

The sample was peripheral blood. The clonotype was recovered from a man aged 55 to 70 who had recovered from COVID-19. J is TRBJ2-2 and V is TRBV3-1 (or the pseudogene TRBV3-2), with D unclear. CDR3 DNA sequence: TGTGCCAGCAGCCTCATCAACACCGGGGAGCTGTTTTTT. This sequence encodes CASSLINTGELFF.